This T cell receptor (beta chain) appears in the sequencing data of a study of CD8+ T cells in alopecia areata. Across the whole study: People stayed on tofacitinib for 6 to 18 months, then stopped the drug for 6 months.

Worth noting for this clone: The antigen is not known.

Study-level points and caveats: Researchers reported that TCR sharing among patients proved less clear than in mice, possibly HLA-linked. Researchers report lesional scalp, most notably alopecia totalis/universalis, outstripped normal scalp in clonality.

cDNA serving as the sequencing template came from extracted, reverse transcribed RNA. Clones were read by immunoSEQ multiplex PCR, and TCRdb kept only the in-frame ones, dropping some. The sample contains around 270,000 clones, 55% to 75% of which appear only once. Treatment described: oral pan-JAK inhibitor, 5-10 mg twice daily. Sampling of alopecia areata patients yielded lesional scalp punch biopsies as well as peripheral blood. The CDR3 runs to 14 residues. V dropped 3 bases and J dropped 2; count of bases not matched to a gene: 3. CDR1 and CDR2 from the germline V gene are KGHSH and LQKENI. This chain joins TRBV18 and TRBJ2-5, with TRBD1 identical over 7 bases. Sequenced material: CD4+ T cells sorted from blood, taken at week 24, from a patient treated with tofacitinib. This sequence was found in a human donor with alopecia areata. The CDR3 coding sequence is TGTGCCAGCTCACCCGGACAGGAGCAAGAGACCCAGTACTTC. Encoded protein: CASSPGQEQETQYF.